The entry below describes one T cell receptor (beta chain). Participants had their cohort set by participant-reported clinical history. The source of the sample is a study of blood T cell repertoires in COVID-19. The wider study: Collection of acute and convalescent COVID-19 samples took place in the United States, Italy and Spain. PBMCs, B-cell-depleted T cells, or T cells were the source of the cDNA or gDNA that made up the material.

Measured with immunoSEQ multiplex PCR; TCRdb has only the in-frame clones, and not every one. The data hold 350,000 to 450,000 clones, with nearly 90% observed a single time. Trimming at V came to 3 bases and at J to 6 bases, leaving 3 bases not matched to a gene. The germline V gene encodes CDR1 SGHRS and CDR2 YFSETQ. The CDR3 extends over 14 amino acids. Sequences were obtained from PBMCs or T cells enriched from blood (not recorded which). This TCR was recovered from a woman under 40 who had recovered from COVID-19. The chain is built from TRBV5-1 and TRBJ2-7; 13 bases line up with TRBD2. The CDR3 reads CASSWRLAGGEQYF. CDR3 nucleotide sequence: TGCGCCAGCAGCTGGAGACTAGCGGGAGGCGAGCAGTACTTC. The whole variable domain, remainder taken from reference TRBV5-1 and TRBJ2-7, is KAGVTQTPRYLIKTRGQQVTLSCSPISGHRSVSWYQQTPGQGLQFLFEYFSETQRNKGNFPGRFSGRQFSNSRSEMNVSTLELGDSALYLCASSWRLAGGEQYFGPGTRLTVT.